Listed below are T cell receptor beta chains from one sample, sequenced in a study of blood T cells in healthy people across ages. TCRdb re-analysed the 5' RACE reads in MiXCR, keeping a single row per CDR3 protein. The top ten hold approximately 40% of the sample, which has hundreds of thousands of distinct CDR3 sequences, less than 70% seen once. Input material: blood. The receptors stem from a man at least 80 years old in good health. Both conserved end residues are part of each CDR3. A D gene is named only where the DNA matches it firmly. The size of a clone is reported for some rows only, either as once, few or many, or as a class for expanded clones.

d_call j_call clone_size v_call cdr3_nt cdr3_aa
TRBD1 TRBJ1-1 NA TRBV2 TGTGCCAGCATAACAGGGGGCACTGAAGCTTTCTTT CASITGGTEAFF
NA TRBJ2-4 NA TRBV7-2 TGTGCCAGCAGCTTACTGGGGACGATGCAGTACTTC CASSLLGTMQYF
TRBD1 TRBJ2-7 NA TRBV7-2 TGTGCCAGCAGCTGGACCGGGACAGGGAATTACGAGCAGTACTTC CASSWTGTGNYEQYF
NA TRBJ2-7 NA TRBV28 TGTGCCAGCAGACCACAGGGATTTAGATTATACGAGCAGTACTTC CASRPQGFRLYEQYF
NA TRBJ1-2 few TRBV6-5 TGTGCCAGCAGTTACTCGGGGACCCGAATAACCAACTATGGCTACACCTTC CASSYSGTRITNYGYTF
NA TRBJ2-6 NA TRBV24-1 TGTGCCACCAGTGTGGGGACCGGGGCCAACGTCCTGACTTTC CATSVGTGANVLTF
NA TRBJ1-2 few TRBV2 TGTGCCAGCAGTGCACAGGGTTTTCGGGGCTACACCTTC CASSAQGFRGYTF
NA TRBJ2-7 many TRBV12-3/TRBV12-4 TGTGCCAGCAGTTTAGGGTTGAGCTCCTACGAGCAGTACTTC CASSLGLSSYEQYF
NA TRBJ2-3 NA TRBV6-5 TGTGCCAGCAGTTCGAGCTCGGCGGGCAGTCGGGACGCGTATTTT CASSSSSAGSRDAYF
NA TRBJ2-7 few TRBV3-1 TGTGCCAGCAGCCAAGGCTTTTGGGGTTTGGCCTACGAGCAGTACTTC CASSQGFWGLAYEQYF
NA TRBJ2-4 few TRBV15 TGTGCCACCAGCAGAGAACGGCTCCCAGTTCAGTACTTC CATSRERLPVQYF
TRBD2 TRBJ2-1 NA TRBV6-2/TRBV6-3 TGTGCCAGCAGCGGCAAAAGCGGGAGGGCCATCCTCTCCAATGAGCAGTTCTTC CASSGKSGRAILSNEQFF
NA TRBJ2-1 few TRBV6-5 TGTGCCACCTCCCGGTGGGATGAGCAGTTCTTC CATSRWDEQFF
TRBD1 TRBJ2-1 NA TRBV27 TGTGCCAGCAGTTTTGGGGGGGGGACAGGGGCCTACAATGAGCAGTTCTTC CASSFGGGTGAYNEQFF
TRBD1 TRBJ1-2 NA TRBV29-1 TGCAGCGTTGACCCGTCGGGCAGGGGGCTTTATGGCTACACCTTC CSVDPSGRGLYGYTF
NA TRBJ1-1 few TRBV5-1 TGCGCCAGCAGCTTGCGGGGGGAGAACACTGAAGCTTTCTTT CASSLRGENTEAFF
TRBD1 TRBJ2-1 many TRBV7-2 TGTGCCAGCAGTCCCAGGAACACCGGGACAGCAGACAATGAGCAGTTCTTC CASSPRNTGTADNEQFF
NA TRBJ2-7 NA TRBV15 TGTGCCACCAGCAGAAAACCCGACTCCGTTTACGAGCAGTACTTC CATSRKPDSVYEQYF